A selection of T cell receptor beta chains follows, all from one sample in a study of vaccination and CD4 T cells after COVID-19. TCRdb re-called the PCR reads through MiXCR, storing one row per CDR3 protein. The table records about 7,200 distinct CDR3 sequences, over 40% of them present only once. No cognate antigen is known for these TCRs. Material for sequencing was CD4+ T cells from blood, cultured in vitro. These TCRs come from a human donor in good health. Both conserved end residues are part of each CDR3. D genes are given only for firm matches. Clone sizes are given selectively: once, few, many, or a class where the clone is expanded.

>15|TRBD2|TRBJ2-1|TRBV7-8|.
TGTGCCAGCAGCCTACTAGCGGGAGGGCCAAATGAGCAGTTCTTC
CASSLLAGGPNEQFF
>14|.|TRBJ1-6|TRBV20-1|few
TGCAGTGCCAAGTGGGGACGGCCGAATTCACCCCTCCACTTT
CSAKWGRPNSPLHF
>13|TRBD2|TRBJ2-1|TRBV7-2|.
TGTGCCAGCAGCCACCGGACTAGCGGGGAGCAGTTCTTC
CASSHRTSGEQFF
>12|.|TRBJ2-7|TRBV29-1|.
TGCAGCGCCGCGGACGGAATCTACGAGCAGTACTTC
CSAADGIYEQYF
>17|TRBD2|TRBJ2-3|TRBV6-4|.
TGTGCCAGCAGTGACTCGACTAGCGGGGGAGCCACAGATACGCAGTATTTT
CASSDSTSGGATDTQYF
>15|.|TRBJ1-3|TRBV7-8|.
TGTGCCAGCAGCCCAAGTCAGAACTCTGGAAACACCATATATTTT
CASSPSQNSGNTIYF
>10|TRBD1|TRBJ1-2|TRBV29-1|.
TGCAGCGTGGGGACAGGAGAGTACACCTTC
CSVGTGEYTF
>15|TRBD1|TRBJ1-5|TRBV6-1|few
TGTGCCAGCAGTGGCAGCGACAGGGGTTGGCAGCCCCAGCATTTT
CASSGSDRGWQPQHF
>15|TRBD1|TRBJ2-2|TRBV7-9|.
TGTGCCAGCAGAACGACAGGGAGGAACACCGGGGAGCTGTTTTTT
CASRTTGRNTGELFF
>14|.|TRBJ1-2|TRBV7-6|few
TGTGCCAGCAGCCCTTATGGAAGTACAGATGGCTACACCTTC
CASSPYGSTDGYTF
>17|.|TRBJ2-1|TRBV28|once
TGTGCCATCGAACAGGGTCTCTGGCGGGGGCGCCGAAATGAGCAGTTCTTC
CAIEQGLWRGRRNEQFF